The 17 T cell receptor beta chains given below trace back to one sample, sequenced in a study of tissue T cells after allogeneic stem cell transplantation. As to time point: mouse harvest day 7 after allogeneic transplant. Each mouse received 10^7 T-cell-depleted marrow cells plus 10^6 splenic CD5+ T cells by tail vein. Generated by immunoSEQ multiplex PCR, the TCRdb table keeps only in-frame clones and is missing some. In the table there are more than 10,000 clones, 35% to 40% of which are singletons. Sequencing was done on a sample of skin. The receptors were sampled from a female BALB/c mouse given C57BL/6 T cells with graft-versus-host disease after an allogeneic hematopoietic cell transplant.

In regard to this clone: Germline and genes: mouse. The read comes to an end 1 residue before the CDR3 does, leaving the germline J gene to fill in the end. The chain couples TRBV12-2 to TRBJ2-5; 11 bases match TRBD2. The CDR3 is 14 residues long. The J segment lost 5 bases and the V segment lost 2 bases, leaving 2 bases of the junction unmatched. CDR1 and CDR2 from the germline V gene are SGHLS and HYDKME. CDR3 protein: CASSRTGGTDTQYF. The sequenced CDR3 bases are TGTGCCAGCTCTCGGACTGGGGGGACAGACACCCAGTAC.

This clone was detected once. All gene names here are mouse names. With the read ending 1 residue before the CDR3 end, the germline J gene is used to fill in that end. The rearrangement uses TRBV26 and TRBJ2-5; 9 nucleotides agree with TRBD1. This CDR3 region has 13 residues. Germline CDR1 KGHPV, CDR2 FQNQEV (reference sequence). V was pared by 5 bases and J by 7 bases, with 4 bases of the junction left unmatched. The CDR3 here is CASSSGTGYTQYF. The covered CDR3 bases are TGTGCCAGCAGTTCCGGGACAGGGTACACCCAGTAC.

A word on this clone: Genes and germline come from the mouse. The CDR3 bases that were read are TGTGCCTGGAGTCCGACAGGGAACACCGGGCAGCTCTAC. Encoded protein: CAWSPTGNTGQLY. The full-length CDR3 reads as CAWSPTGNTGQLYF. This chain joins TRBV31 and TRBJ2-2, with TRBD1 identical over 7 bases. The CDR3 goes on 1 residue after the read ends, and that part is filled in from the germline J gene. The CDR3 has 14 amino acids. Trimming cost V 1 base and J 2 bases; bases outside gene matches: 1. Germline CDR1 and CDR2: GKSSPN and SITVG.

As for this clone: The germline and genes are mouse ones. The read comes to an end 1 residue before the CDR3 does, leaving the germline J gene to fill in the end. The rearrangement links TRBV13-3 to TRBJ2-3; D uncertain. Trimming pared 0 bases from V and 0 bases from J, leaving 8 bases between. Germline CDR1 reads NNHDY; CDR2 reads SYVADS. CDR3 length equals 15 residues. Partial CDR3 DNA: TGTGCCAGCAGTGATGCGCCTTTTAGTGCAGAAACGCTGTAT. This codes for CASSDAPFSAETLY. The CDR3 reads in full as CASSDAPFSAETLYF.

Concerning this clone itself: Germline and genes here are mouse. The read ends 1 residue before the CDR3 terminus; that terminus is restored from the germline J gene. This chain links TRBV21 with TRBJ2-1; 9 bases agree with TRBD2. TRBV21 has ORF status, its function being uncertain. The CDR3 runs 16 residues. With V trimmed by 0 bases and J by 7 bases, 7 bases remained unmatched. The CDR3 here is CASSQSGWGGEAEQFF. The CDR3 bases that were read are TGTGCTAGCAGTCAATCCGGCTGGGGGGGGGAAGCTGAGCAGTTC.

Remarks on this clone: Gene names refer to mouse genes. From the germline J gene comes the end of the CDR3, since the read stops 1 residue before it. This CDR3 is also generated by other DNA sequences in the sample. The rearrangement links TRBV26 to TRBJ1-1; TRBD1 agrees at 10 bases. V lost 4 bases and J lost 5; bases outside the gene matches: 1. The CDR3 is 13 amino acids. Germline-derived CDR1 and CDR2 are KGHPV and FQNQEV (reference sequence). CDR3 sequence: CASSPGQGTEVFF. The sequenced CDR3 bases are TGTGCCAGCAGTCCGGGACAGGGGACAGAAGTCTTC. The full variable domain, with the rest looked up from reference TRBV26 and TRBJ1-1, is NSKVIQTPRYLVKGQGQKAKMRCIPEKGHPVVFWYQQNKNNEFKFLINFQNQEVLQQIDMTEKRFSAECPSNSPCSLEIQSSEAGDSALYLCASSPGQGTEVFFGKGTRLTVV.

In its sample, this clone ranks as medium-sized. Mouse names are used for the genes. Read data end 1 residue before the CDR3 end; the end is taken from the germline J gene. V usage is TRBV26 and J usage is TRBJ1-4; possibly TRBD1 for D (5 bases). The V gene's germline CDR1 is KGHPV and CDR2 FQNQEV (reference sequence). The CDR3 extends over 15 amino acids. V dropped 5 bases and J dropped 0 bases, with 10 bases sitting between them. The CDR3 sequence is CASSATGLSNERLFF. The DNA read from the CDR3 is TGTGCCAGCAGTGCAACAGGACTTTCCAACGAAAGATTATTT.

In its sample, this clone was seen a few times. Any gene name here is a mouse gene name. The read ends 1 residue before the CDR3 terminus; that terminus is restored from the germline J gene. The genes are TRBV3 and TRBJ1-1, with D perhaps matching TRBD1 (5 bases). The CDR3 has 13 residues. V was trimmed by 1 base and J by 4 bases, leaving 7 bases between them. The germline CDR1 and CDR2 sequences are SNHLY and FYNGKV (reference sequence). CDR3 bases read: TGTGCCAGCAGCTTAGAGGGGTCCACAGAAGTCTTC. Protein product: CASSLEGSTEVF. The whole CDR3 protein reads CASSLEGSTEVFF.

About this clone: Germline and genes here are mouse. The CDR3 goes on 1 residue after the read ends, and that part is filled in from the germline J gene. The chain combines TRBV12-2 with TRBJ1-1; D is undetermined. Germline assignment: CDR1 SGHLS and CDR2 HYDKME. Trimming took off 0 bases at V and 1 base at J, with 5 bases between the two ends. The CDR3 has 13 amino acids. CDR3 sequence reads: CASSLEGNTEVFF. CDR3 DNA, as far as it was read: TGTGCCAGCTCTCTCGAGGGGAACACAGAAGTCTTC.

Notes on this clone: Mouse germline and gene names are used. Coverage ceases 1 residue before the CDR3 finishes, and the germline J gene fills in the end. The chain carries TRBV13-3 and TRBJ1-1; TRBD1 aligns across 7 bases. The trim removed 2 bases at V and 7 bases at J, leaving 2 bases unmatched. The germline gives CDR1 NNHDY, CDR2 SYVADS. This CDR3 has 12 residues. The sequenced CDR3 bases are TGTGCCAGCAGTGAGGGGGACAGAGAAGTCTTC. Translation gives CASSEGDREVF. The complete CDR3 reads CASSEGDREVFF.

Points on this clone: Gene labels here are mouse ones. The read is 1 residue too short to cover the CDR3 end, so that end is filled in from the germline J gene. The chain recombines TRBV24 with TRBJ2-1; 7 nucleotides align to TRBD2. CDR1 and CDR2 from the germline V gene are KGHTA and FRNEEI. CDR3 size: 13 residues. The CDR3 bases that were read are TGTGCGCTGTGGGGGGTTAACTATGCTGAGCAGTTC. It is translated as CALWGVNYAEQF. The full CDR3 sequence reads CALWGVNYAEQFF.

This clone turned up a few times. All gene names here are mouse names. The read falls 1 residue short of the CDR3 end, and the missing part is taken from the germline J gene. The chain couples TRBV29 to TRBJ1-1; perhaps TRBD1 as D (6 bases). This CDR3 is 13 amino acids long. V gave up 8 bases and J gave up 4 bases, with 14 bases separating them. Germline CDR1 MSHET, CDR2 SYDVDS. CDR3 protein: CASGRGAGTEVFF. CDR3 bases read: TGTGCTAGCGGAAGGGGGGCCGGCACAGAAGTCTTC.

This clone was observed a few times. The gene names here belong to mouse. The part of the CDR3 DNA that was read is TGTGCCAGCAGTCTGGGACTGGGGGGGTATGAACAGTAC. Translated, it gives CASSLGLGGYEQY. The full CDR3 reads CASSLGLGGYEQYF. The chain uses TRBV26 and TRBJ2-7; TRBD2 agrees at 12 bases. The read ends 1 residue early relative to the CDR3; the germline J gene fills the gap. The CDR3 spans 14 residues. Germline values: CDR1 KGHPV, CDR2 FQNQEV (reference sequence). V lost 2 bases, J lost 4 bases, and 0 bases stayed unmatched.

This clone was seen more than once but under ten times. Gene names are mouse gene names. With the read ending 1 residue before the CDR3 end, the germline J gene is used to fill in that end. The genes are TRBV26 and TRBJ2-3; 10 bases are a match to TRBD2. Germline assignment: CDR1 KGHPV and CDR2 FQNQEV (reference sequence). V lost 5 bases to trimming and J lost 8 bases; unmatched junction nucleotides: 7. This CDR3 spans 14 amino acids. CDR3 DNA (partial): TGTGCCAGCAGTTTCACTGGGGGGGGTGGAACGCTGTAT. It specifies CASSFTGGGGTLY. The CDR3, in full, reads CASSFTGGGGTLYF.

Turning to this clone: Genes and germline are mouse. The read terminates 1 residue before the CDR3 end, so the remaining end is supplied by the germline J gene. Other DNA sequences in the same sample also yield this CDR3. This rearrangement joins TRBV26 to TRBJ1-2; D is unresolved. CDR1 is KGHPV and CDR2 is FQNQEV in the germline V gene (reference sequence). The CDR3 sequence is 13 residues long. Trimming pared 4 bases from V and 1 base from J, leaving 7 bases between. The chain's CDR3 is CASSPGLNSDYTF. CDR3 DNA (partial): TGTGCCAGCAGTCCCGGACTAAACTCCGACTACACC.

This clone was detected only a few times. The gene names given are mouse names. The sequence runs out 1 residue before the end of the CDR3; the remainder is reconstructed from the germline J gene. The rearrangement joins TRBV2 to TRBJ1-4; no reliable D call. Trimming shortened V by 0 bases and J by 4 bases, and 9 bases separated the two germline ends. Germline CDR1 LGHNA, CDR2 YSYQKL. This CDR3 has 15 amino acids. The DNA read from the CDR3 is TGTGCCAGCAGCCAAGATAGACAATTCAACGAAAGATTATTT. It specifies CASSQDRQFNERLF. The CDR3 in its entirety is CASSQDRQFNERLFF. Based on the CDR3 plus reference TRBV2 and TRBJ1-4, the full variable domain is DPKIIQKPKYLVAVTGSEKILICEQYLGHNAMYWYRQSAKKPLEFMFSYSYQKLMDNQTASSRFQPQSSKKNHLDLQITALKPDDSATYFCASSQDRQFNERLFFGHGTKLSVL.

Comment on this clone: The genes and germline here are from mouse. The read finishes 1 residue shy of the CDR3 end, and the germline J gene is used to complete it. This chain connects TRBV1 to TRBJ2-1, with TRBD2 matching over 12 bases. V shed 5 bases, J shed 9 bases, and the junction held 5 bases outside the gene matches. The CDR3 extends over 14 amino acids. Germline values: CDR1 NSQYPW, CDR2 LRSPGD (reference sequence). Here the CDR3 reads CTCSSGLGGDEQFF. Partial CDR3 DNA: TGCACCTGCAGTTCGGGACTGGGGGGCGATGAGCAGTTC.